This entry lists 2 T cell receptor beta chains sequenced from one sample in a study of blood T cells in healthy people across ages. For the second PCR, which ran for roughly 7 to 11 cycles, a sample-barcoded 5' primer and a J-beta primer mix were used. TCRdb redid the calling of the 5' RACE reads with MiXCR, one entry per CDR3 protein. The sample yields 1.5 million to 2 million distinct CDR3 sequences, around 48% seen once. The sample was blood. The receptor set was obtained from a woman aged 40-49 years in good health.

The CDR3 DNA reads as TGTGCCAGTGGGGACTACGAGCAGTACAATGAGCAGTTCTTC. This gives the protein CASGDYEQYNEQFF. The rearrangement joins TRBV19 to TRBJ2-1; 7 bases are shared with TRBD2. The CDR3 length is 14 residues. V was clipped by 8 bases and J by 4 bases; unmatched bases: 8. CDR1 LNHDA and CDR2 SQIVND come from the germline V gene (reference sequence).

This clonotype was recorded many times. The chain couples TRBV7-2 to TRBJ2-5; 8 nucleotides align to TRBD1. The V gene's germline CDR1 is SGHTA and CDR2 FQGNSA. Trimming at V came to 1 base and at J to 4 bases, leaving 5 bases not matched to a gene. This CDR3 has 15 residues. The CDR3 DNA sequence: TGTGCCAGCAGCTTAGAGGCAGGGGGCGGAGAGACCCAGTACTTC. It codes for CASSLEAGGGETQYF. The variable domain in full, completed from reference TRBV7-2 and TRBJ2-5, reads GAGVSQSPSNKVTEKGKDVELRCDPISGHTALYWYRQSLGQGLEFLIYFQGNSAPDKSGLPSDRFSAERTGGSVSTLTIQRTQQEDSAVYLCASSLEAGGGETQYFGPGTRLLVL.